Below, 10 T cell receptor beta chains from the same sample are listed, as sequenced in a study of T-cell reconstitution after alpha-beta-depleted transplantation in children. Preparation of the TCRbeta library involved a method that used unique molecular identifiers. TCRdb fed the PCR reads into MiXCR, producing one record per CDR3 protein. The repertoire consists of about 200,000 distinct CDR3 sequences, with approximately 15% occurring once and the leading ten covering about 13%. The sequencing used PBMCs from the stem cell graft donor, collected from the stem cell graft. All receptors come from a human donor who donated a stem cell graft to a child with acute lymphoblastic leukemia.

This clonotype came up many times. The chain recombines TRBV5-1 with TRBJ2-2; D not resolved. CDR1 and CDR2 (germline): SGHRS, YFSETQ. V dropped 2 bases and J dropped 6 bases, with 11 bases sitting between them. This CDR3 comprises 14 residues. CDR3 sequence (DNA): TGCGCCAGCAGCTTAAACCCCATATCCGGGGAGCTGTTTTTT. This encodes CASSLNPISGELFF.

This clonotype has ten or more counts. One end of the junction does not line up with germline, which may come from a read error. The rearrangement links TRBV5-1 to TRBJ2-7, with TRBD1 matching over 7 bases. Germline-derived CDR1 and CDR2 are SGHRS and YFSETQ. The CDR3 covers 12 residues. CDR3 coding DNA: TGCGCCAGCAGCACCACCGGACAGGCCCAGAGGTTC. Translating it yields CASSTTGQAQRF. The whole variable domain, filled in from reference TRBV5-1 and TRBJ2-7, reads KAGVTQTPRYLIKTRGQQVTLSCSPISGHRSVSWYQQTPGQGLQFLFEYFSETQRNKGNFPGRFSGRQFSNSRSEMNVSTLELGDSALYLCASSTTGQAQRFGPGTRLTVT.

This clonotype appeared many times. This sequence joins TRBV6-5 and TRBJ1-1; 7 nucleotides match TRBD1. Germline values: CDR1 MNHEY, CDR2 SVGAGI. Trimming cost V 5 bases and J 7 bases; bases outside gene matches: 10. The CDR3 has 14 residues. DNA of the CDR3: TGTGCCAGCAGTCCCGAGACAGGGATCGTTGAAGCTTTCTTT. Amino acid sequence: CASSPETGIVEAFF.

This rearrangement joins TRBV29-1 to TRBJ1-1, with TRBD1 matching 8 bases. J was trimmed by 5 bases and V by 4 bases; bases with no gene match: 6. CDR3 size: 13 residues. Germline CDR1 and CDR2: SQVTM and ANQGSEA. CDR3 loop: CSVGNRGETEAFF. CDR3 in DNA: TGCAGCGTTGGGAACAGGGGGGAGACTGAAGCTTTCTTT.

This clonotype was counted ten times or more. This chain links TRBV20-1 with TRBJ1-1; no clear D gene. This CDR3 has 14 amino acids. V lost 4 bases, J lost 1 base, and 13 bases lay in between. Germline V gene sequence: CDR1 DFQATT, CDR2 SNEGSKA (reference sequence). For the CDR3, the DNA is TGCAGTGCTATGCGTCCGCACGAGAACACTGAAGCTTTCTTT. Its protein is CSAMRPHENTEAFF.

This clonotype was recorded many times. The V and J genes are TRBV20-1 and TRBJ2-1; no definite D call. Germline CDR1 DFQATT, CDR2 SNEGSKA (reference sequence). V dropped 5 bases and J dropped 0 bases, with 8 bases sitting between them. The CDR3 contains 13 residues. CDR3 sequence: CSALGLSYNEQFF. CDR3 in DNA: TGCAGTGCTTTAGGCCTCTCCTACAATGAGCAGTTCTTC.

This clonotype was counted at least ten times. The V and J genes are TRBV6-6 and TRBJ2-7; D call uncertain. The CDR3 consists of 12 residues. Germline loops: CDR1 MNHNY, CDR2 SVGAGI (reference sequence). V was trimmed by 0 bases and J by 5 bases, leaving 5 bases between them. The CDR3 DNA is TGTGCCAGCAGTTACTCATGGAACGAGCAGTACTTC. This encodes CASSYSWNEQYF.

V is TRBV3-1 and J is TRBJ2-1; 7 bases match TRBD1. Germline-derived CDR1 and CDR2 are LGHDT and YNNKEL (reference sequence). Unmatched junction bases numbered 8, after V lost 3 bases and J lost 3 bases. This CDR3 has 16 amino acids. CDR3 DNA sequence: TGTGCCAGCAGCCACGGATTCAGGGGGATCTACAATGAGCAGTTCTTC. This encodes CASSHGFRGIYNEQFF.

In its sample, this clonotype was seen many times. The chain recombines TRBV7-9 with TRBJ2-3, with 10 nucleotides matching TRBD2. Germline V gene sequence: CDR1 SEHNR, CDR2 FQNEAQ (reference sequence). CDR3 length: 14 amino acids. V was clipped by 2 bases and J by 8 bases; unmatched bases: 4. CDR3 in DNA: TGTGCCAGCAGCTTAACTAGCGGGATTGCTACGCAGTATTTT. It encodes CASSLTSGIATQYF.

In this sample, this clonotype turned up many times. The chain carries TRBV11-3 and TRBJ1-1; D gene unclear. Germline-derived CDR1 and CDR2 are SGHNT and YENEEA. The ends were cut back, 5 bases at V and 6 bases at J, with 13 bases in the middle. The CDR3 is 13 amino acids. CDR3 sequence reads: CASSEAPWAEAFF. CDR3 in DNA: TGTGCCAGCAGCGAGGCCCCTTGGGCTGAAGCTTTCTTT.